These T cell receptor beta chains were read from a single sample in a study of blood T cell repertoires in COVID-19. Repertoires were generated with immunoSEQ multiplex PCR, while TCRdb's copy carries only in-frame clones and drops some. The sample lists about 360,000 clones; 75% to 90% were seen once. The sequenced material came from peripheral blood. The receptors stem from a woman aged 60-70 years with COVID-19, enrolled during active disease. The CDR3 runs from the conserved cysteine through the conserved F or W. A D gene is named only where the DNA matches it firmly. For some rows the clone size is stated as once, few or many, or as a class when expanded; others skip it.

TRBV5-4	TRBD1	TRBJ2-1	.	CASSLGQGDNEQFF	TGTGCCAGCAGCCTAGGACAGGGTGACAATGAGCAGTTCTTC
TRBV27	.	TRBJ2-5	few	CASRGLGETQYF	TGTGCCAGCCGGGGGTTAGGGGAGACCCAGTACTTC
TRBV7-9	TRBD1	TRBJ1-4	.	CASSPPGTENEKLFF	TGTGCCAGCAGCCCCCCCGGGACAGAAAATGAAAAACTGTTTTTT
TRBV2	.	TRBJ1-2	.	CASSEEKGSGYTF	TGTGCCAGCAGTGAAGAAAAGGGGTCCGGCTACACCTTC
TRBV5-6	.	TRBJ1-2	once	CASSLERLLYPYGYTF	TGTGCCAGCAGCTTGGAGAGGCTACTCTACCCCTATGGCTACACCTTC
TRBV5-6	.	TRBJ1-5	.	CASSNPGHYSNQPQHF	TGTGCCAGCAGCAATCCGGGACACTATAGCAATCAGCCCCAGCATTTT
TRBV27	.	TRBJ1-1	.	CASSLSKRGNTEAFF	TGTGCCAGCAGTTTATCGAAGCGGGGAAACACTGAAGCTTTCTTT
TRBV5-1	.	TRBJ2-3	.	CASSLTRGRRSTDTQYF	TGCGCCAGCAGCTTGACCCGAGGTCGCCGCAGCACAGATACGCAGTATTTT
TRBV3-1/TRBV3-2	TRBD2	TRBJ2-3	.	CASSRPSGGARDTQYF	TGTGCCAGCAGCCGGCCTAGCGGGGGGGCGAGAGATACGCAGTATTTT
TRBV6-6	TRBD1	TRBJ1-2	.	CASIDRAQSGYTF	TGTGCCAGCATCGACAGGGCCCAAAGTGGCTACACCTTC
TRBV2	TRBD1	TRBJ1-6	.	CATVGQGFHNSPLHF	TGTGCCACCGTGGGACAGGGGTTCCATAATTCACCCCTCCACTTT